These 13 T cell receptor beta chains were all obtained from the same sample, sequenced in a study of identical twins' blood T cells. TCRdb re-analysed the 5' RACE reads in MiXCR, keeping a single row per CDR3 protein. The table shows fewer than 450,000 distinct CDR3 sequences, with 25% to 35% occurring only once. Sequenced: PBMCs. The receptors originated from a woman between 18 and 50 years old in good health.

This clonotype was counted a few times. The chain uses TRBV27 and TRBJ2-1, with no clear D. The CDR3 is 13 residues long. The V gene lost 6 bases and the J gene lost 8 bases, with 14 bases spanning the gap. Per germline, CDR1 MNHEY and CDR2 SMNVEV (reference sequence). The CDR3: CASSLDPGDEQFF. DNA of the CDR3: TGTGCCAGCAGCTTGGACCCTGGGGATGAGCAGTTCTTC.

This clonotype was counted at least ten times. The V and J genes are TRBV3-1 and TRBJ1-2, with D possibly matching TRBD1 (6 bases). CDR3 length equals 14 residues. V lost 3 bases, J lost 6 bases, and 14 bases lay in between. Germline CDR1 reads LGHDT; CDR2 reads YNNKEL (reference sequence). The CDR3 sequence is CASSHRDTLHGYTF. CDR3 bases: TGTGCCAGCAGCCACCGGGACACCCTCCATGGCTACACCTTC.

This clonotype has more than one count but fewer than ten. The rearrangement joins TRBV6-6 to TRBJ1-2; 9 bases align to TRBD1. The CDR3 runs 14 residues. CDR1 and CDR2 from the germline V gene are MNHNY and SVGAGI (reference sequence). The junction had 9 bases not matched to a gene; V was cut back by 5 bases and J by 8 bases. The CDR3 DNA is TGTGCCAGCAGTATACCGGGACAGGGCAAAGGCTACACCTTC. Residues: CASSIPGQGKGYTF.

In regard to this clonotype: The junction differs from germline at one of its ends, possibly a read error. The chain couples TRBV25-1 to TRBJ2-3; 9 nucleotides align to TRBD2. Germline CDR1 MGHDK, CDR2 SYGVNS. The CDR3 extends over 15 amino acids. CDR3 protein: CASSELAGSTDTQYF. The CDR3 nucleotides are TGTGCCAGCAGTGAACTAGCGGGGAGCACAGATACACAGTATTTT.

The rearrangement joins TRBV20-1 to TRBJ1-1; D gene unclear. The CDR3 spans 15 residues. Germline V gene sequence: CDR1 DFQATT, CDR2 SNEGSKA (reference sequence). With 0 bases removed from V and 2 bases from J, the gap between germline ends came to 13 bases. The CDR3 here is CSARDLGSPNTEAFF. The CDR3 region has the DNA TGCAGTGCTAGAGATCTAGGGAGCCCTAACACTGAAGCTTTCTTT.

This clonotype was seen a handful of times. The CDR3 region is CASSLGPVGSFSGTEAFF. CDR3 bases: TGTGCCAGCAGCTTAGGGCCCGTAGGGTCTTTTTCCGGCACTGAAGCTTTCTTT. The rearrangement links TRBV5-6 to TRBJ1-1; D is unclear. The length of the CDR3 is 18 residues. CDR1 SGHDT and CDR2 YYEEEE come from the germline V gene. The germline V and J ends were trimmed by 2 bases and 4 bases, with 24 bases remaining between them.

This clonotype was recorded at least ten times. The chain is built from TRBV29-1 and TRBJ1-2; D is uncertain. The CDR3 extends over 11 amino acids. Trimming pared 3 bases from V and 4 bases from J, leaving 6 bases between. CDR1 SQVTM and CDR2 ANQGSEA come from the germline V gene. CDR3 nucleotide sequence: TGCAGCGTTGAGACGGCCTATGGCTACACCTTC. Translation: CSVETAYGYTF.

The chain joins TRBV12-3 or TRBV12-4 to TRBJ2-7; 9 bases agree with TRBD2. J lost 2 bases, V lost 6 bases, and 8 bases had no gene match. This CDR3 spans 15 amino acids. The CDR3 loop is CASSQRSSGTYEQYF. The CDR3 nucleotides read TGTGCCAGCAGCCAGAGATCTAGCGGGACCTACGAGCAGTACTTC.

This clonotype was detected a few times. The chain's CDR3 is CSARDPNPGAYTEAFF. CDR3 sequence (DNA): TGCAGTGCTAGAGACCCGAACCCAGGGGCCTACACTGAAGCTTTCTTT. The chain carries TRBV20-1 and TRBJ1-1; weak D call: TRBD1 (6 bases). The V gene's germline CDR1 is DFQATT and CDR2 SNEGSKA (reference sequence). The CDR3 covers 16 residues. The V and J ends lost 0 bases and 3 bases respectively, with 17 bases between them.

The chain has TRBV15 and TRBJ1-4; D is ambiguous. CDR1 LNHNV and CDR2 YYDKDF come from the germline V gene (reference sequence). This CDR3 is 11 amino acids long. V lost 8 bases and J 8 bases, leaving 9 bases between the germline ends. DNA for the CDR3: TGTGCCACCTTTGCACGGGAAAAACTGTTTTTT. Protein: CATFAREKLFF.

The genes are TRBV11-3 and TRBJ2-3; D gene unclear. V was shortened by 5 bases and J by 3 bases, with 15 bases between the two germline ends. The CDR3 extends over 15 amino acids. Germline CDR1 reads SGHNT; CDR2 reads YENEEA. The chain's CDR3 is CASSLTKRATDTQYF. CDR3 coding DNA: TGTGCCAGCAGCCTCACAAAACGTGCGACAGATACGCAGTATTTT.

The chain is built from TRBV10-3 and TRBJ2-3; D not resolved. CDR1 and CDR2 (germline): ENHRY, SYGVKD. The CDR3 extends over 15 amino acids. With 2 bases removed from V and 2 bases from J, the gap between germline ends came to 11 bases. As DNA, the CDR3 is TGTGCCATCAGTGAGCAACCCTTAGACACAGATACGCAGTATTTT. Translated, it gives CAISEQPLDTDTQYF.

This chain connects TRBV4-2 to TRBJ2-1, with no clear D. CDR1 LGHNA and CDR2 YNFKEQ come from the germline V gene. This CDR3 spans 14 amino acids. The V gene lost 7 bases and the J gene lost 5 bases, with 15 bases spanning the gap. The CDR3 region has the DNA TGTGCCAGCATCCACGGACGCTTCGACAATGAGCAGTTCTTC. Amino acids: CASIHGRFDNEQFF.